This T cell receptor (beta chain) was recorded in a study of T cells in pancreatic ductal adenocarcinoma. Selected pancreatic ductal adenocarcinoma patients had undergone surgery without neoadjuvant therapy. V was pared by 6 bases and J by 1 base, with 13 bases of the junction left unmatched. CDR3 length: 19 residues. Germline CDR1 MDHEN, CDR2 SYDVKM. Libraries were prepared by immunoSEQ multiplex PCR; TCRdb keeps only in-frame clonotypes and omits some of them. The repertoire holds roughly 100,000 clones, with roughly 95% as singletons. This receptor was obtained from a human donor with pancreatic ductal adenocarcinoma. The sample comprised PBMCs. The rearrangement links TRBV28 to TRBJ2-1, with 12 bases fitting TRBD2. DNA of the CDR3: TGTGCCAGCAGACATCGGAGACTAGCGGGAGTTGTGTCCTACAATGAGCAGTTCTTC. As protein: CASRHRRLAGVVSYNEQFF.